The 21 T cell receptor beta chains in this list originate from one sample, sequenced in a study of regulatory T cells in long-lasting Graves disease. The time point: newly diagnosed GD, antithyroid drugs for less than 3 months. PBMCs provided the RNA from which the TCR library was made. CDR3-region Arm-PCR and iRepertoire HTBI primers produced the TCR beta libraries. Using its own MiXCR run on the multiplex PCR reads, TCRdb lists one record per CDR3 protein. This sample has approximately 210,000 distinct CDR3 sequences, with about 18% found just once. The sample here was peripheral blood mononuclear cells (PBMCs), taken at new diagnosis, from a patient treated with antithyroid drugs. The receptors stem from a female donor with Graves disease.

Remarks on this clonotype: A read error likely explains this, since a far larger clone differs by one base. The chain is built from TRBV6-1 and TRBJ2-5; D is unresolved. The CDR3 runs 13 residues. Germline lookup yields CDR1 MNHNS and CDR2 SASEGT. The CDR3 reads CASRPTVQESQYF. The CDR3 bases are TGTGCCAGCAGACCGACGGTCCAAGAGAGCCAGTACTTC.

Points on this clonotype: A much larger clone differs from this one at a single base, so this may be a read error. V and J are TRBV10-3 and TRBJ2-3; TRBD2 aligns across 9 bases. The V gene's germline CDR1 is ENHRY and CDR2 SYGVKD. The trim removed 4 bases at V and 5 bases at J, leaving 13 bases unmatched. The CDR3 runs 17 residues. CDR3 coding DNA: TGTGCCATCAGTGTAGGTAGGGTTAGCGGGAGTGGAGATACGCAGTATTTT. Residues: CAISVGRVSGSGDTQYF.

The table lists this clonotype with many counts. CDR3 in DNA: TGTGCCAGCAGCCAAGATCGGCGGGGTAGCTCCTACGAGCAGTACTTC. This gives the protein CASSQDRRGSSYEQYF. The J gene is TRBJ2-7, the V gene TRBV3-1; maybe TRBD2 (6 bases). Germline CDR1 reads LGHDT; CDR2 reads YNNKEL (reference sequence). The V gene lost 0 bases and the J gene lost 0 bases, with 12 bases spanning the gap. There are 16 residues in the CDR3.

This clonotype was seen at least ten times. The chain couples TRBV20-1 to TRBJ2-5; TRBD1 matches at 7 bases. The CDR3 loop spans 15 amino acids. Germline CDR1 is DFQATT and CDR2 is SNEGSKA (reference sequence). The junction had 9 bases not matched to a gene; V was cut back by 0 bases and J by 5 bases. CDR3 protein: CSARDSDRVMETQYF. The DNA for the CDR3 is TGCAGTGCTAGAGATAGTGACAGGGTTATGGAGACCCAGTACTTC.

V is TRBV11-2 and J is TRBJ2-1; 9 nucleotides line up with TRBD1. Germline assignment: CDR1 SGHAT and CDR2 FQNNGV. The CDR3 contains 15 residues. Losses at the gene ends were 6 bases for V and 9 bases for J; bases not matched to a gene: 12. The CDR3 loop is CASRWPGQGTGEQFF. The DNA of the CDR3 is TGTGCCAGCAGGTGGCCGGGACAGGGTACGGGTGAGCAGTTCTTC. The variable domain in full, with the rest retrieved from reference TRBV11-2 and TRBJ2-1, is EAGVAQSPRYKIIEKRQSVAFWCNPISGHATLYWYQQILGQGPKLLIQFQNNGVVDDSQLPKDRFSAERLKGVDSTLKIQPAKLEDSAVYLCASRWPGQGTGEQFFGPGTRLTVL.

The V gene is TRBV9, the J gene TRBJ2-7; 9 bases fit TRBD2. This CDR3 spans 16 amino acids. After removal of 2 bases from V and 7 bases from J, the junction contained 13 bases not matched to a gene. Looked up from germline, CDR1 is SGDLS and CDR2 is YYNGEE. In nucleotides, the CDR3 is TGTGCCAGCAGCGTCCGGTATAGCGGGAGTACAGAAGAGCAGTACTTC. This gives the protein CASSVRYSGSTEEQYF.

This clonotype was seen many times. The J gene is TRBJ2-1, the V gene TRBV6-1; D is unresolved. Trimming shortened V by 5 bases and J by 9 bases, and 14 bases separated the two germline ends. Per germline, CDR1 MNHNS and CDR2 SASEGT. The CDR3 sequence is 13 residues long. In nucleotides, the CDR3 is TGTGCCAGCAGTCGACCCCCAGGTTTTGAGCAGTTCTTC. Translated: CASSRPPGFEQFF.

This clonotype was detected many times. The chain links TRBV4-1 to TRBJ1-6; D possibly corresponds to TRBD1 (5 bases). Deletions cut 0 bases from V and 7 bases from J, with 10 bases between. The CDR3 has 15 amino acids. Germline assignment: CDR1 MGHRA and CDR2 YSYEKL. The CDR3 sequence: CASSQDKGLNSPLHF. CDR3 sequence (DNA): TGCGCCAGCAGCCAAGATAAGGGGTTGAATTCACCCCTCCACTTT.

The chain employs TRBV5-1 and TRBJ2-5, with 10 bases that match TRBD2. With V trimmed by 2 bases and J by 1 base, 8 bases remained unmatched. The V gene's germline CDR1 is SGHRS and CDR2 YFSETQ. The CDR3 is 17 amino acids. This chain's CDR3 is CASSLIPRTSGQETQYF. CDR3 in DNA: TGCGCCAGCAGCTTAATCCCCCGGACTAGCGGCCAAGAGACCCAGTACTTC.

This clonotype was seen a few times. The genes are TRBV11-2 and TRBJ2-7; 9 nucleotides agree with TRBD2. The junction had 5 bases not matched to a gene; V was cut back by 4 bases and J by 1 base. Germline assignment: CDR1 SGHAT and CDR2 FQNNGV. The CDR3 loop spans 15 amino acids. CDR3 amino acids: CASSSGLATSYEQYF. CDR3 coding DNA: TGTGCCAGCAGCTCCGGACTAGCGACATCCTACGAGCAGTACTTC.

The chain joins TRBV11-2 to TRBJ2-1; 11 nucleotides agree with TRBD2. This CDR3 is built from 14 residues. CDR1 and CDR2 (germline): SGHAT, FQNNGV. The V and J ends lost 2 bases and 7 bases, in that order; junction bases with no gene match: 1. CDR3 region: CASSLTSGGNEQFF. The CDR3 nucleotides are TGTGCCAGCAGCTTAACTAGCGGGGGTAATGAGCAGTTCTTC. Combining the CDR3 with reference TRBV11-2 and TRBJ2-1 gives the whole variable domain EAGVAQSPRYKIIEKRQSVAFWCNPISGHATLYWYQQILGQGPKLLIQFQNNGVVDDSQLPKDRFSAERLKGVDSTLKIQPAKLEDSAVYLCASSLTSGGNEQFFGPGTRLTVL.

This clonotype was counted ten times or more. Written as DNA, the CDR3 is TGTGCCATCAGTGAGGGAAGGGCCGTGCTCGGCAATGAGCAGTTCTTC. Translated, it gives CAISEGRAVLGNEQFF. The V gene is TRBV10-3, the J gene TRBJ2-1; D ambiguous. The CDR3 has 16 residues. Germline V CDR1 and CDR2: ENHRY, SYGVKD. Trimming shortened V by 2 bases and J by 6 bases, and 17 bases separated the two germline ends.

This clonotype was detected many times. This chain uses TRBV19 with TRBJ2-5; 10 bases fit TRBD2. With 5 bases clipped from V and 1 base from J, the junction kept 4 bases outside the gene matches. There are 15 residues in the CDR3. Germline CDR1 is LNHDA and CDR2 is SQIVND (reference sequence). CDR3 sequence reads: CASSQASGGQETQYF. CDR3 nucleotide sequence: TGTGCCAGTAGTCAGGCTAGCGGGGGCCAAGAGACCCAGTACTTC. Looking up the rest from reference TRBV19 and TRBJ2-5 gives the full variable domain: DGGITQSPKYLFRKEGQNVTLSCEQNLNHDAMYWYRQDPGQGLRLIYYSQIVNDFQKGDIAEGYSVSREKKESFPLTVTSAQKNPTAFYLCASSQASGGQETQYFGPGTRLLVL.

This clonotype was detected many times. In DNA form, the CDR3 reads TGTGCCAGCAGGCGGACAGGTTCACCCCTCCACTTT. Its translation is CASRRTGSPLHF. The chain has TRBV2 and TRBJ1-6, with TRBD1 identical over 7 bases. Germline CDR1 reads SNHLY; CDR2 reads FYNNEI. V lost 6 bases and J lost 9; bases outside the gene matches: 2. The CDR3 spans 12 residues.

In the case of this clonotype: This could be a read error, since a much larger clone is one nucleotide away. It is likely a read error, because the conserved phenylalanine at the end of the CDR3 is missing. This CDR3 is CASSLELDYGYTL. The DNA of the CDR3 is TGCGCCAGCAGCCTGGAACTCGACTATGGCTACACCCTC. The genes are TRBV5-1 and TRBJ1-2; the D is unclear. The CDR3 sequence is 13 residues long. Trimming pared 4 bases from V and 3 bases from J, leaving 10 bases between. From germline, CDR1 is SGHRS and CDR2 YFSETQ.

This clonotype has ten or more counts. DNA for the CDR3: TGTGCCAGCAGTCGGGACATCCCTTCACCCCTCCACTTT. Residues: CASSRDIPSPLHF. This chain links TRBV2 with TRBJ1-6, with D perhaps TRBD1 (6 bases). Germline loops: CDR1 SNHLY, CDR2 FYNNEI. The CDR3 has 13 residues. V was pared by 5 bases and J by 9 bases, with 11 bases between.

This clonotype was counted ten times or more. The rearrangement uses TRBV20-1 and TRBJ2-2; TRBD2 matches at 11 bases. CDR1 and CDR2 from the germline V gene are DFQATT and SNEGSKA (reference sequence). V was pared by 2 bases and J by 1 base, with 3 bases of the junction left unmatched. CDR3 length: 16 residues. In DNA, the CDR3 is TGCAGTGCTAGACGCCTAGCGGGAGGGAACACCGGGGAGCTGTTTTTT. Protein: CSARRLAGGNTGELFF.

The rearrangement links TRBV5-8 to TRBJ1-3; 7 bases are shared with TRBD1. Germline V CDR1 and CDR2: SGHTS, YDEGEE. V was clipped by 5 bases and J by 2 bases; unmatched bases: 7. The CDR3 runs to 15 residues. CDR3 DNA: TGTGCCAGCAGAACCGGACAGGCACCTGGAAACACCATATATTTT. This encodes CASRTGQAPGNTIYF.

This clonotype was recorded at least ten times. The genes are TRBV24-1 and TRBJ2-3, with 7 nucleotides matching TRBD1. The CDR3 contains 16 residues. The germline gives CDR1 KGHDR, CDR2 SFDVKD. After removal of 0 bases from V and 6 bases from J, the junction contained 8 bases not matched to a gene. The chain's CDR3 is CATSDLPTGSLDTQYF. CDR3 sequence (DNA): TGTGCCACCAGTGATTTGCCGACAGGGAGTCTGGATACGCAGTATTTT.

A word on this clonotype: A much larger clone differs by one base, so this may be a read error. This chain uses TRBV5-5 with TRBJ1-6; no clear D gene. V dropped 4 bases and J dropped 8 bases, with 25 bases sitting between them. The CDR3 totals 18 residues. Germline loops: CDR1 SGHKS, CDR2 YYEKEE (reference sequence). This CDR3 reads CASSPSGNWVSPDSPLHF. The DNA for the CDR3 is TGTGCCAGCAGCCCCAGTGGGAATTGGGTCTCACCTGATTCACCCCTCCACTTT.

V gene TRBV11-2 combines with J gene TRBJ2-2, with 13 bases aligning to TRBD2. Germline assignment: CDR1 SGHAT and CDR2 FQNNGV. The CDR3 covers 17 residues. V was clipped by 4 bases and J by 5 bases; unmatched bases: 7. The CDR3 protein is CASSSRMGLAGTGELFF. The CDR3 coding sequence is TGTGCCAGCAGCTCCCGGATGGGACTAGCGGGGACCGGGGAGCTGTTTTTT.